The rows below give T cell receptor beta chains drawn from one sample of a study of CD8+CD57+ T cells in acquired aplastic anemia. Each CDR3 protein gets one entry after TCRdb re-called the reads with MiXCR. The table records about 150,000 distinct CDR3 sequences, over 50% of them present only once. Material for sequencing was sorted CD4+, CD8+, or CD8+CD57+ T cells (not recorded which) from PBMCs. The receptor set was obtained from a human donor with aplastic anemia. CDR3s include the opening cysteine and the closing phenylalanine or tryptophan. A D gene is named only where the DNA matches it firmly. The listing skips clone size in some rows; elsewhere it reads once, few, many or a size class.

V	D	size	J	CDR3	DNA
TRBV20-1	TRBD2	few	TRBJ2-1	CSARDPGREHNEQFF	TGCAGTGCTAGAGATCCAGGGAGGGAACACAATGAGCAGTTCTTC
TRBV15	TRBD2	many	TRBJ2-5	CATSGGLAGARETQYF	TGTGCCACCAGCGGGGGACTAGCGGGGGCGAGGGAGACCCAGTACTTC
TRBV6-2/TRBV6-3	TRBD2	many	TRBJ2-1	CASSYRSGGARNEQFF	TGTGCCAGCAGTTACAGGAGCGGGGGGGCACGGAATGAGCAGTTCTTC
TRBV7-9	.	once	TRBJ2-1	CASIPDGRFF	TGTGCCAGCATCCCAGACGGGAGGTTCTTC
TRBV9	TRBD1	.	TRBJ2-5	CASSARGTGGDQETQYF	TGTGCCAGCAGCGCTAGAGGGACAGGGGGCGACCAAGAGACCCAGTACTTC
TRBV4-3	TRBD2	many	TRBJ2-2	CASSQGTSTGELFF	TGCGCCAGCAGCCAAGGGACTAGCACCGGGGAGCTGTTTTTT
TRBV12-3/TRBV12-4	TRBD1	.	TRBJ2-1	CASSSTGQGVPFF	TGTGCCAGCAGTTCCACCGGACAGGGGGTCCCGTTCTTC
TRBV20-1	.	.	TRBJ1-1	CSARKDTEAFF	TGCAGTGCGAGAAAGGACACTGAAGCTTTCTTT
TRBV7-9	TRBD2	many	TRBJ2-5	CASAGSGGEETQYF	TGTGCCAGCGCCGGGTCGGGGGGGGAAGAGACCCAGTACTTC
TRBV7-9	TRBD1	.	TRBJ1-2	CASSLGAGGNYGYTF	TGTGCCAGCAGCTTAGGAGCAGGGGGCAACTATGGCTACACCTTC
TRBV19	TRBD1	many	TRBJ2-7	CASSKGQGPYEQYF	TGTGCCAGTAGTAAGGGACAGGGTCCCTACGAGCAGTACTTC
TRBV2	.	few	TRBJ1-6	CASSEDTWGTPLHF	TGTGCCAGCAGCGAGGACACCTGGGGGACACCCCTCCACTTT
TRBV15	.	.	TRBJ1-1	CATSTLGLSAFF	TGTGCCACCAGCACCCTAGGGCTGTCAGCTTTCTTT
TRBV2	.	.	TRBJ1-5	CASSVVEDQPQHF	TGTGCCAGCAGTGTAGTGGAGGATCAGCCCCAGCATTTT
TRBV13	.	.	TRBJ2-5	CATRAPGQETQYF	TGTGCCACGCGGGCCCCCGGGCAAGAGACCCAGTACTTC
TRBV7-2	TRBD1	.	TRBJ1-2	CASSSGTGIWYTF	TGTGCCAGCAGCTCCGGGACAGGGATTTGGTACACCTTC
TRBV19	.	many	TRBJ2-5	CASFRSTQYF	TGTGCCTCCTTCAGGTCGACCCAGTACTTC
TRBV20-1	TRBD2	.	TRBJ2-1	CSARWGGPYNEQFF	TGCAGTGCTCGGTGGGGGGGACCGTACAATGAGCAGTTCTTC
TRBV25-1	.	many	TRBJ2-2	CASSELSDGGTGELFF	TGTGCCAGCAGTGAATTGTCAGACGGCGGCACCGGGGAGCTGTTTTTT
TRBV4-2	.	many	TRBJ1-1	CASSQEGADEAFF	TGTGCCAGCAGTCAAGAAGGGGCTGATGAAGCTTTCTTT
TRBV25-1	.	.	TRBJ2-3	CASSELRVSTDTQYF	TGTGCCAGCAGTGAATTGAGGGTTAGCACAGATACGCAGTATTTT
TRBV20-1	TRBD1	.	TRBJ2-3	CSAPRGQASTDTQYF	TGCAGTGCTCCCCGGGGACAGGCTAGCACAGATACGCAGTATTTT
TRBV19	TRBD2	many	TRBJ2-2	CASTSGGLTGELFF	TGTGCCAGTACAAGCGGGGGTCTCACCGGGGAGCTGTTTTTT
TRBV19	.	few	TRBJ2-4	CASSLIPRELAKNIQYF	TGTGCCAGTAGTTTAATCCCCCGCGAACTAGCCAAAAACATTCAGTACTTC
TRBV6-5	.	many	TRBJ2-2	CASSYSQTNTGELFF	TGTGCCAGCAGTTACTCACAGACGAACACCGGGGAGCTGTTTTTT
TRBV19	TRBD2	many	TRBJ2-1	CASSALSSGGARYNEQFF	TGTGCCAGTAGTGCCCTGAGTAGCGGGGGGGCCCGCTACAATGAGCAGTTCTTC
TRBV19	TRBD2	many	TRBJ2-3	CASSMGGTSGGRTDTQYF	TGTGCCAGTAGTATGGGAGGGACTAGCGGGGGGCGCACAGATACGCAGTATTTT
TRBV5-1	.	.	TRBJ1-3	CASSMQGTGNTIYF	TGCGCCAGCAGTATGCAGGGGACTGGAAACACCATATATTTT
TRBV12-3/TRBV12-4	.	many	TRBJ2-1	CASSDLGRSSEEQFF	TGTGCCAGCAGCGATCTGGGACGCTCCTCGGAGGAGCAGTTCTTC